The rows below give T cell receptor beta chains drawn from one sample of a study of circulating tumor DNA in untreated peripheral T-cell lymphoma. The table came from immunoSEQ multiplex PCR; TCRdb's copy has only in-frame clones and leaves some out. The sample includes around 5,000 clones, around 66% of them seen just once. Input material: tumor tissue. These receptors came from a human donor with peripheral T-cell lymphoma. Both conserved end residues are part of each CDR3. A D gene is named only where the DNA matches it firmly. Size tells how often a clone was seen (once, few, many) or the class of an expanded clone, and some rows leave it out.

NA 14 NA TRBJ1-5 TRBV19 CASSIIRGNQPQHF TGTGCCAGTAGTATCATCCGGGGGAATCAGCCCCAGCATTTT
NA 14 NA TRBJ1-4 TRBV19 CASKEGDRNEKLFF TGTGCCAGTAAGGAGGGAGACCGAAATGAAAAACTGTTTTTT
NA 16 NA TRBJ2-7 TRBV27 CASSTVPPPSSYEQYF TGTGCCAGCAGTACGGTACCCCCCCCTAGCTCCTACGAGCAGTACTTC
NA 14 TRBD2 TRBJ2-3 TRBV6-8 CASSGLAGADTQYF TGTGCCAGTTCGGGACTAGCGGGAGCAGATACGCAGTATTTT
NA 14 NA TRBJ2-3 TRBV6-8 CASSSRPRVDTQYF TGTGCCAGCAGTTCCAGACCGCGGGTAGATACGCAGTATTTT
NA 13 TRBD2 TRBJ2-3 TRBV18 CASSPLAGDTQYF TGTGCCAGCTCACCACTAGCGGGAGATACGCAGTATTTT
NA 13 NA TRBJ1-1 TRBV18 CASSPNPNTEAFF TGTGCCAGCTCACCAAACCCGAACACTGAAGCTTTCTTT
NA 14 NA TRBJ2-3 TRBV11-3 CASSLGVSADTQYF TGTGCCAGCAGCTTAGGGGTTTCCGCGGATACGCAGTATTTT
NA 15 TRBD1 TRBJ2-1 TRBV29-1 CSVGGQGIPTNEQFF TGCAGCGTTGGGGGACAGGGTATTCCTACAAATGAGCAGTTCTTC
once 16 TRBD2 TRBJ2-7 TRBV6-8 CASSPGGDYRTYEQYF TGTGCCAGCAGCCCCGGAGGGGACTACCGAACCTACGAGCAGTACTTC
NA 14 TRBD1 TRBJ1-1 TRBV7-2 CASSLVGTGTEAFF TGTGCCAGCAGCTTAGTCGGGACAGGGACTGAAGCTTTCTTT
few 14 NA TRBJ2-3 TRBV12-2 CASRLAASTDTQYF TGTGCCAGTAGGTTAGCGGCTAGCACAGATACGCAGTATTTT
NA 15 TRBD2 TRBJ2-3 TRBV5-1 CASSLALAGADTQYF TGCGCCAGCAGCTTGGCTCTAGCGGGAGCAGATACGCAGTATTTT
NA 16 TRBD2 TRBJ2-6 TRBV11-3 CASSLGRGTAANVLTF TGTGCCAGCAGCTTAGGGCGGGGGACTGCGGCCAACGTCCTGACTTTC
NA 15 NA TRBJ2-2 TRBV25-1 CASSALQGSAGELFF TGTGCCAGCAGTGCACTACAGGGAAGCGCCGGGGAGCTGTTTTTT
NA 15 NA TRBJ1-1 TRBV11-3 CASSLVNQALTEAFF TGTGCCAGCAGCTTAGTTAACCAGGCCCTCACTGAAGCTTTCTTT
NA 15 TRBD2 TRBJ2-1 TRBV28 CASTGGLAGVDEQFF TGTGCCAGCACCGGAGGACTAGCGGGAGTGGATGAGCAGTTCTTC
NA 13 TRBD1 TRBJ1-2 TRBV9 CASSATGDSGYTF TGTGCCAGCAGCGCTACAGGGGACTCTGGCTACACCTTC
NA 15 TRBD1 TRBJ1-3 TRBV19 CASSDRGSSGNTIYF TGTGCCAGTAGCGACAGGGGAAGCTCTGGAAACACCATATATTTT
NA 14 NA TRBJ1-1 TRBV18 CASSPLQRDTEAFF TGTGCCAGCTCACCACTCCAGCGAGACACTGAAGCTTTCTTT
NA 13 NA TRBJ1-1 TRBV14 CASSQVNGGEAFF TGTGCCAGCAGCCAAGTGAACGGGGGCGAAGCTTTCTTT
NA 16 NA TRBJ2-7 TRBV7-5 CASSSRQGHQSYEQYF TGTGCCAGCAGCTCTCGACAGGGTCATCAATCCTACGAGCAGTACTTC
NA 14 TRBD1 TRBJ2-7 TRBV6-8 CAIRGQGRFHEQYF TGTGCCATACGCGGACAGGGGAGGTTCCACGAGCAGTACTTC
once 15 TRBD1 TRBJ1-1 TRBV28 CASRTPQGAHTEAFF TGTGCCAGCAGAACACCACAGGGGGCGCACACTGAAGCTTTCTTT
NA 13 NA TRBJ2-3 TRBV29-1 CSVVDQSTDTQYF TGCAGCGTTGTGGACCAGAGCACAGATACGCAGTATTTT
NA 15 NA TRBJ2-5 TRBV28 CASSRASWYQETQYF TGTGCCAGCAGCCGCGCTAGCTGGTACCAAGAGACCCAGTACTTC
NA 13 NA TRBJ2-4 TRBV30 CAVKAVGKNIQYF TGTGCCGTAAAAGCGGTTGGCAAAAACATTCAGTACTTC
NA 14 NA TRBJ2-7 TRBV11-3 CASSLNGGPYEQYF TGTGCCAGCAGCTTAAACGGCGGGCCCTACGAGCAGTACTTC
NA 16 TRBD1 TRBJ2-7 TRBV6-8 CASSSYRGPLRYEQYF TGTGCCAGCAGTTCATACAGGGGGCCTCTACGATACGAGCAGTACTTC
NA 18 TRBD2 TRBJ2-1 TRBV5-1 CASSPGGVAGGPHNEQFF TGCGCCAGCAGCCCGGGGGGGGTGGCGGGAGGGCCGCACAATGAGCAGTTCTTC
once 15 NA TRBJ2-1 TRBV18 CASSSSGITYNEQFF TGTGCCAGCTCAAGTTCGGGGATAACCTACAATGAGCAGTTCTTC
NA 13 NA TRBJ2-1 TRBV2 CASSDEGANEQFF TGTGCCAGCAGTGATGAGGGTGCCAATGAGCAGTTCTTC
NA 14 TRBD2 TRBJ2-3 TRBV28 CASRHSGSGDTQYF TGTGCCAGCAGACATAGCGGGAGCGGGGATACGCAGTATTTT
NA 14 TRBD2 TRBJ2-1 TRBV5-1 CASKELAGSSEQFF TGCGCCAGCAAGGAACTAGCGGGATCCAGTGAGCAGTTCTTC
NA 14 NA TRBJ2-7 TRBV11-3 CASSLGLANWEQYF TGTGCCAGCAGCTTGGGACTTGCGAATTGGGAGCAGTACTTC
NA 13 NA TRBJ2-5 TRBV1 CASSQDQEETQYF TGCGCCAGCAGCCAAGATCAGGAAGAGACCCAGTACTTC
NA 15 NA TRBJ2-3 TRBV9 CASSDREQSTDTQYF TGTGCCAGCAGCGACCGGGAGCAGAGCACAGATACGCAGTATTTT
NA 12 NA TRBJ2-5 TRBV18 CASSRLEETQYF TGTGCCAGCTCCAGACTCGAAGAGACCCAGTACTTC
NA 13 NA TRBJ2-1 TRBV1 CASSRGLAGEQFF TGCGCCAGCAGCCGAGGACTAGCGGGAGAGCAGTTCTTC
NA 17 NA TRBJ1-3 TRBV19 CASSIDRGPISGNTIYF TGTGCCAGTAGTATAGATCGGGGTCCTATCTCTGGAAACACCATATATTTT
NA 13 NA TRBJ2-5 TRBV18 CASSPTEYSSQYF TGTGCCAGCTCACCAACCGAATACAGCTCCCAGTACTTC
NA 16 TRBD1 TRBJ2-4 TRBV28 CASSLQGGQGKNIQYF TGTGCCAGCAGCCTACAGGGCGGACAGGGCAAAAACATTCAGTACTTC
NA 15 TRBD1 TRBJ1-5 TRBV27 CATSDPGQGNQPQHF TGTGCCACCAGTGATCCCGGACAGGGCAATCAGCCCCAGCATTTT
NA 15 TRBD2 TRBJ2-3 TRBV30 CAWSVGLVITDTQYF TGTGCCTGGAGTGTAGGACTAGTCATCACAGATACGCAGTATTTT
few 16 NA TRBJ2-1 TRBV1 CASSQVARTTYNEQFF TGCGCCAGCAGCCAAGTTGCGCGGACTACTTACAATGAGCAGTTCTTC
NA 12 NA TRBJ1-1 TRBV18 CASSGRIGEAFF TGTGCCAGCTCAGGGCGAATAGGTGAAGCTTTCTTT
NA 14 NA TRBJ1-1 TRBV7-1 CASSYGPSEQGAFF TGTGCCAGCAGCTATGGCCCGTCGGAACAGGGAGCTTTCTTT
few 17 TRBD1 TRBJ1-3 TRBV15 CATSRTGTGGSGNTIYF TGTGCCACCAGCAGAACCGGAACAGGGGGCTCTGGAAACACCATATATTTT
NA 14 NA TRBJ2-7 TRBV11-3 CASSLVGTPREQYF TGTGCCAGCAGCTTAGTGGGAACACCACGAGAGCAGTACTTC
few 17 TRBD1 TRBJ2-6 TRBV28 CASSADRGLSGANVLTF TGTGCCAGCAGTGCGGACAGGGGTCTCTCTGGGGCCAACGTCCTGACTTTC
NA 15 TRBD1 TRBJ2-7 TRBV6-8 CASRDRGISSYEQYF TGTGCCAGCAGGGACAGGGGGATAAGCTCCTACGAGCAGTACTTC
NA 20 TRBD1 TRBJ1-1 TRBV19 CASSRHLYPQGTLRDTEAFF TGTGCCAGTAGCCGCCACCTCTACCCACAGGGGACGCTCAGGGACACTGAAGCTTTCTTT
NA 16 NA TRBJ1-2 TRBV23-1 CASSQFLGPLNYGYTF TGCGCCAGCAGTCAATTTCTAGGGCCATTGAACTATGGCTACACCTTC
NA 18 TRBD2 TRBJ2-6 TRBV6-8 CASSYYGRTSSGANVLTF TGTGCCAGCAGTTATTACGGGAGGACTAGCTCTGGGGCCAACGTCCTGACTTTC
NA 17 TRBD2 TRBJ2-3 TRBV2 CATASGRARGHTDTQYF TGTGCCACCGCTAGCGGGAGGGCCAGGGGACACACAGATACGCAGTATTTT
NA 13 TRBD2 TRBJ2-1 TRBV25-1 CASRPTSVYEQFF TGTGCCAGCAGACCGACTAGCGTTTATGAGCAGTTCTTC
few 18 TRBD2 TRBJ2-5 TRBV9 CASSVKPSGRQREETQYF TGTGCCAGCAGCGTAAAGCCTAGCGGGAGGCAGCGGGAGGAGACCCAGTACTTC
NA 15 NA TRBJ2-1 TRBV18 CASSPPGRIYNEQFF TGTGCCAGCTCACCACCGGGACGAATATACAATGAGCAGTTCTTC
NA 15 TRBD1 TRBJ2-5 TRBV18 CASSPGQGAKETQYF TGTGCCAGCTCACCAGGACAGGGGGCGAAGGAGACCCAGTACTTC